One T cell receptor beta chain is described in this entry. Its specificity is unknown. Using immunoSEQ multiplex PCR, the repertoire was profiled, and TCRdb retains in-frame clones only, with some absent. The table records over 20,000 clones, 95% to 98% of them present only once. This sample was included in a study of B cell selection in AIRE deficiency. Whole-study findings and limits: In TCRBV usage, CDR3 length and diversity, patient Tconv and Treg cells matched healthy donors. Shared Treg sequences were biased toward short CDR3s with few non-templated nucleotide insertions.

The sorted conventional CD4 T cells were gated as CD4+CD127+. V lost 1 base and J 4 bases, leaving 13 bases between the germline ends. The CDR3 is made up of 15 amino acids. The germline V gene has CDR1 LGHNA and CDR2 YNFKEQ. The chain combines TRBV4-2 with TRBJ1-1; perhaps TRBD1 as D (6 bases). The sequence came from a human donor with AIRE deficiency. The sample consisted of conventional CD4+ T cells sorted from PBMCs. The CDR3 sequence: CASSQATGSFTEAFF. CDR3 coding DNA: TGTGCCAGCAGCCAAGCGACAGGTAGTTTCACTGAAGCTTTCTTT.